This T cell receptor beta chain is drawn from a study of T-cell reconstitution after alpha-beta-depleted transplantation in children. Whole-study results and caveats: Alpha-beta T cells present about two months after transplant were reported to originate from several hundred expanded graft clones. The main origin of T-cell counts and diversity one year after transplant was newly produced T cells. After transplant, high TCRbeta diversity at day 60 in some patients arose from surviving recipient T cells and thymic progenitors.

To note about this clonotype: Antigen: not known.

Unique molecular identifiers featured in how the TCRbeta library was prepared. TCRdb re-called the PCR reads with MiXCR, one entry per CDR3 protein. The repertoire has 25,000 to 30,000 distinct CDR3 sequences, 18% of them found once; the top ten carry roughly 35%. The V end was cut by 1 base, the J end by 4 bases, with 13 bases between. The germline V gene encodes CDR1 SEHNR and CDR2 FQNEAQ (reference sequence). The length of the CDR3 is 16 residues. The TCR was taken from a male patient between 2 and 10 years old who had a stem cell transplant for acute lymphoblastic leukemia, so the T cells may come from the graft donor. The sample here was PBMCs, mostly from graft donor cells, taken 60 days after TCRalphabeta/CD19-depleted stem cell transplant. The chain recombines TRBV7-9 with TRBJ1-4; D gene ambiguous. CDR3 in DNA: TGTGCCAGCAGCTTAGTCCGCGCAGGATATAATGAAAAACTGTTTTTT. This sequence encodes CASSLVRAGYNEKLFF. The whole variable domain, filled in from reference TRBV7-9 and TRBJ1-4, reads DTGVSQNPRHKITKRGQNVTFRCDPISEHNRLYWYRQTLGQGPEFLTYFQNEAQLEKSRLLSDRFSAERPKGSFSTLEIQRTEQGDSAMYLCASSLVRAGYNEKLFFGSGTQLSVL.